This T cell receptor (beta chain) was sequenced in a study of relationships among human T cell subsets. The table lists this clonotype with a few counts. The junction and the germline gene differ at one end; a read error may be behind it. After CD25, CD56 and CD294 bead selections, the flow-through was collected as Th1 cells. From mRNA, alpha and beta CDR3 regions were amplified using semiquantitative ARM-PCR. Tagged nested gene-specific primers were used first, then communal superprimers amplified exponentially. One entry per CDR3 protein, called by TCRdb with MiXCR from the multiplex PCR reads. The sample consists of about 12,000 distinct CDR3 sequences, over 60% of them appearing once. The CDR3 is made up of 13 amino acids.

The source is a man aged 35 to 55 in good health. Sequenced sample: CD4+ Th1 cells sorted from blood. This sequence joins TRBV12-3 or TRBV12-4 and TRBJ1-5; D is ambiguous. This CDR3 reads CASSQTANQPQHF. For the CDR3, the DNA is TGTGCCAGCAGTCAAACGGCGAATCAACCCCAGCATTTT.